This TCR beta chain was observed in a study of blood T cell repertoires in COVID-19 (dated by TCRdb to about 2020). About the study as a whole: The collaborator samples originated in the United States, Italy and Spain and spanned the acute and convalescent phases of COVID-19. Nearly every sample came with metadata listing a de-identified subject ID, COVID-19 status, age in years and sex. The samples were drawn from the first 160 participants of the ongoing ImmuneRACE study and from over a thousand subjects provided by 6 global collaborators. Where available, HLA class I and class II types were taken from metadata supplied by the sample provider and were not determined by assay-based typing. Subjects who had been exposed to COVID-19, were actively infected with it, or had recovered from it provided the deeply sampled blood TCRbeta repertoires that made up the dataset. The material from the prospective study consisted of cDNA or gDNA derived from T cells, B-cell-depleted T cells, or PBMCs. The repertoires were released in a freely available public database meant as a resource for research on the immune response to SARS-CoV-2.

TCRbeta CDR3 regions were amplified from genomic DNA by means of the immunoSEQ Assay, a bias-controlled multiplex PCR. Per the authors' processing: Within the assay, amplification of reference gene primers was used to estimate how many nucleated cells each sample contained. Sequence reads were collapsed and filtered to measure the absolute abundance of every unique TCRbeta CDR3 rearrangement. Productive Simpson clonality was computed per sample as the square root of Simpson's diversity index over productive rearrangements. TCRdb holds this immuneACCESS table with in-frame rearrangements only. Some clones are missing; in checked studies, unresolved V genes explain under half, and the rest has no known cause. V and J calls and clone size come straight from that table; D and trimming were deduced from the DNA. The sample contains roughly 170,000 clones, approximately 84% of them found a single time. The ten largest clonotypes hold 7.5% to 8% of the sample.

Points the paper makes about the study in general: The quantity of clinical and demographic metadata differed by source and by participant and was supplied without curation.

A second Seattle source provided samples from volunteer blood donors who had recovered from COVID-19. Collaborating institutions collected whole blood in K2EDTA tubes following their own protocols. Collaborator samples were shipped for TCRbeta analysis as frozen whole blood, isolated PBMCs, or DNA extracted from either sample type. Comments on this clone: Its antigen is currently not known. Base qualities were left out, and no much larger clone turns up one base away.

The TCR sequence derives from a man in his forties who had recovered from COVID-19. Sequencing was performed on peripheral blood.

At the DNA level, the sequence is TGTGCCAGCAGCCGACAGTCCGGGGAGCTGTTTTTT. This codes for CASSRQSGELFF. The chain is made from TRBV7-2 and TRBJ2-2, and possibly TRBD1, on 5 matching bases. Including cysteine and phenylalanine, the CDR3 has 12 amino acids. Kept here is only the CDR3 DNA, which spans 36 bases and is read in frame from base 1. V is pared back by 5 bases and J by 6 bases, with 7 bases lying between the germline termini. Reading the germline V gene gives CDR1 SGHTA and CDR2 FQGNSA. Joined to the reference TRBV7-2 and TRBJ2-2 proteins, this CDR3 gives the full variable domain: GAGVSQSPSNKVTEKGKDVELRCDPISGHTALYWYRQSLGQGLEFLIYFQGNSAPDKSGLPSDRFSAERTGGSVSTLTIQRTQQEDSAVYLCASSRQSGELFFGEGSRLTVL.